These 2 T cell receptor beta chains share one sample of origin, sequenced in a study of quantifying T cell responses using KT2 cells. Overall study: TCR alpha and beta constant-region primers primed reverse transcription of RNA.

A single-stranded UMI oligo with SP2 sequence was ligated to cDNA 3' ends. An equimolar mix of RC1.1 and RC1.2 primed the beta chain across TRBC1 and TRBC2. MiXCR, applied by TCRdb to the UMI-ligation and nested PCR reads, yields one record per CDR3 protein. This table holds 45,000 to 65,000 distinct CDR3 sequences, roughly an eighth found once. The sequenced material came from PBMCs spiked with cells of the T cell clone KT2. Receptors originate from a human donor.

This clonotype was counted many times. The chain is built from TRBV6-5 and TRBJ1-4; D gene ambiguous. Trimming pared 5 bases from V and 0 bases from J, leaving 10 bases between. The CDR3 runs to 15 residues. From germline, CDR1 is MNHEY and CDR2 SVGAGI. CDR3 coding DNA: TGTGCCAGCAGTCAGGACCTAGCAACTAATGAAAAACTGTTTTTT. Translation: CASSQDLATNEKLFF.

The gene calls are TRBV24-1 and TRBJ2-5; possible D gene TRBD2, 6 bases. V lost 0 bases to trimming and J lost 3 bases, with 10 bases between them. Germline assignment: CDR1 KGHDR and CDR2 SFDVKD. CDR3 length: 15 amino acids. The CDR3 sequence is CATSDLRSGEETQYF. The CDR3 DNA reads as TGTGCCACCAGTGATTTGCGGTCGGGAGAAGAGACCCAGTACTTC.